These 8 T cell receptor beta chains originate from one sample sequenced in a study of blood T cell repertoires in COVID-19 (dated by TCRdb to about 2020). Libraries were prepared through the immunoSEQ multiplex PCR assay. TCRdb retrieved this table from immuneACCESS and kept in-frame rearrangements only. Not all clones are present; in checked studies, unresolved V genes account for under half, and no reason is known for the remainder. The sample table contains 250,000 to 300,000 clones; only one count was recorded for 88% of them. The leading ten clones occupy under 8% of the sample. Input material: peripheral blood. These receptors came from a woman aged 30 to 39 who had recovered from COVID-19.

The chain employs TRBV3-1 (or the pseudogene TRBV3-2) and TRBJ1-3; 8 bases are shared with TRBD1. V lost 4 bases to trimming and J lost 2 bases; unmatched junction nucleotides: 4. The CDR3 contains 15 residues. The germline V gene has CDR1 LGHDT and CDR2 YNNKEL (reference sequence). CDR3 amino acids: CASSRTGITGNTIYF. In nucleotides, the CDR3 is TGTGCCAGCAGCCGGACAGGGATAACTGGAAACACCATATATTTT.

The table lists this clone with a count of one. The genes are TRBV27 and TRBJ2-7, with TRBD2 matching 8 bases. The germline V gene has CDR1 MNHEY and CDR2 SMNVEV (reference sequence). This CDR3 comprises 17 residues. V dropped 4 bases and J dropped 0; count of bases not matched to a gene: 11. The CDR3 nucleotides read TGTGCCAGCAGTTCCCTCTTAGCGGGGCGTTACTCCTACGAGCAGTACTTC. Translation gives CASSSLLAGRYSYEQYF.

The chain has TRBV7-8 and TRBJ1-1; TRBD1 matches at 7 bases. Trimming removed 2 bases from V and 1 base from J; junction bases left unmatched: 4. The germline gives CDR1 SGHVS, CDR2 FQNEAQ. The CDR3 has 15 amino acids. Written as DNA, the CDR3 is TGTGCCAGCAGCTTACCGGGACAGAGGAACACTGAAGCTTTCTTT. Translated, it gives CASSLPGQRNTEAFF.

The chain's CDR3 is CASSLSSREGTQYF. CDR3 in DNA: TGTGCCAGCAGTTTATCATCCAGGGAAGGCACCCAGTACTTC. This chain connects TRBV28 to TRBJ2-5; D might be TRBD1 (5 bases). The CDR3 is 14 residues long. Germline CDR1 MDHEN, CDR2 SYDVKM. Trimming removed 1 base at V and 8 bases at J, with 14 bases between.

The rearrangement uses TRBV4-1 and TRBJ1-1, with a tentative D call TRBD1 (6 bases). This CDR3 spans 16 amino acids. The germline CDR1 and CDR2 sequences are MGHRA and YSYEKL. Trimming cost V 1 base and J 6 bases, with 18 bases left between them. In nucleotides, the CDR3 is TGCGCCAGCAGCCAAGCCCCGGGACATGGAAGTCCTGAAGCTTTCTTT. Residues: CASSQAPGHGSPEAFF.

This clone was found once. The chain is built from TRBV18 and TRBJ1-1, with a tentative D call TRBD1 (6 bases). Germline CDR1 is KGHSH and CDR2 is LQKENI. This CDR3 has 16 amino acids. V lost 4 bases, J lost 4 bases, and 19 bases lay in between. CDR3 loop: CASSLNQWGGSTEAFF. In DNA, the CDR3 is TGTGCCAGCTCACTAAACCAGTGGGGGGGCTCCACTGAAGCTTTCTTT.

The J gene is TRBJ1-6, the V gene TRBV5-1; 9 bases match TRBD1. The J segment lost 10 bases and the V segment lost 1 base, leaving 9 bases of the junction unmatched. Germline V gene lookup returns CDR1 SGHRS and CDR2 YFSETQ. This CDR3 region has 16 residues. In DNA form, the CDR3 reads TGCGCCAGCAGCTTGCTACAGGGGGCGGTAAGCTCACCCCTCCACTTT. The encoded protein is CASSLLQGAVSSPLHF. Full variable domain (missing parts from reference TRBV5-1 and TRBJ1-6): KAGVTQTPRYLIKTRGQQVTLSCSPISGHRSVSWYQQTPGQGLQFLFEYFSETQRNKGNFPGRFSGRQFSNSRSEMNVSTLELGDSALYLCASSLLQGAVSSPLHFGNGTRLTVT.

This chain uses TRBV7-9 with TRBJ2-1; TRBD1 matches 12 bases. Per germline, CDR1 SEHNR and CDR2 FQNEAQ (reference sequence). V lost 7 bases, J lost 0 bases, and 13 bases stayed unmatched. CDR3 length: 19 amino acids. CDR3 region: CASTSMGQGAKTSYNEQFF. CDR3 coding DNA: TGTGCCAGCACCTCAATGGGACAGGGGGCAAAAACCTCCTACAATGAGCAGTTCTTC.